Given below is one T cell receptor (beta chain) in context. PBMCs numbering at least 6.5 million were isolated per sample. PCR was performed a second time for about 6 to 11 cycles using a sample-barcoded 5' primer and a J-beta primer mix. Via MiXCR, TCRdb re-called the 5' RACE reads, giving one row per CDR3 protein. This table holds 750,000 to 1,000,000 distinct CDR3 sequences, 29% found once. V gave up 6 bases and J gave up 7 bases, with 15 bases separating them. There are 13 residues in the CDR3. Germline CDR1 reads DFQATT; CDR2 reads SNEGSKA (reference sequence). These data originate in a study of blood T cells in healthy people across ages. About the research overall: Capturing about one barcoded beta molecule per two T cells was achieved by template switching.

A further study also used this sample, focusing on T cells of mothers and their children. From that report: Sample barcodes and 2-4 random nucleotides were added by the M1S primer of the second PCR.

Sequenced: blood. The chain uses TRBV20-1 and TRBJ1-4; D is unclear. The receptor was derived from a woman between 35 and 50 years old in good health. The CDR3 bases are TGCAGTGCAAGTGGAGGCCTCGGTGAAAAACTGTTTTTT. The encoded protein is CSASGGLGEKLFF.